The 24 T cell receptor beta chains in this list originate from one sample, sequenced in a study of cytomegalovirus exposure and HLA in healthy donors. Assay: immunoSEQ multiplex PCR; the TCRdb copy retains only in-frame clones and omits some. Among 130,000 to 150,000 clones, roughly 91% were seen once, and the ten largest hold around 3.2%. Input material: PBMCs. Receptors were obtained from a woman aged 18-30 years in good health and CMV-seropositive.

This chain joins TRBV7-2 and TRBJ2-7, with TRBD2 matching 14 bases. V was clipped by 6 bases and J by 2 bases; unmatched bases: 6. The CDR3 extends over 16 amino acids. Germline CDR1 and CDR2: SGHTA and FQGNSA. The chain's CDR3 is CASSLGLAGVTYEQYF. CDR3 sequence (DNA): TGTGCCAGCAGTCTGGGACTAGCGGGGGTTACCTACGAGCAGTACTTC.

This clone was observed a single time. The V gene is TRBV7-8, the J gene TRBJ1-5; possibly TRBD1 for D (5 bases). The CDR3 spans 16 residues. Germline V gene sequence: CDR1 SGHVS, CDR2 FQNEAQ. Trimming took off 1 base at V and 0 bases at J, with 10 bases between the two ends. CDR3 sequence reads: CASSLDSGYSNQPQHF. The CDR3 nucleotides read TGTGCCAGCAGCTTAGATTCAGGGTATAGCAATCAGCCCCAGCATTTT.

The chain uses TRBV10-1 and TRBJ2-3; the match to TRBD2 covers 10 bases. The V segment lost 2 bases and the J segment 10 bases; nucleotides outside the gene matches: 3. This CDR3 comprises 13 residues. In germline, CDR1 is WNHNN, CDR2 SYGVQD (reference sequence). CDR3 DNA: TGCGCCAGCAGTGAGACTAGCGGGACGGCGCAGTATTTT. This translates into CASSETSGTAQYF.

The chain links TRBV18 to TRBJ2-1; 7 nucleotides agree with TRBD2. Trimming took 4 bases from V and 3 from J; bases not matched to a gene: 3. In germline, CDR1 is KGHSH, CDR2 LQKENI. The CDR3 contains 14 residues. DNA of the CDR3: TGTGCCAGCTCACGTTCTAGCGGCTACAATGAGCAGTTCTTC. Amino acids: CASSRSSGYNEQFF.

CDR3 nucleotide sequence: TGTGCCAGCACCATGCAGGGGGCCGGTGAGACCCAGTACTTC. This translates into CASTMQGAGETQYF. V and J are TRBV5-6 and TRBJ2-5; 8 bases are a match to TRBD1. V lost 6 bases and J lost 5; bases outside the gene matches: 9. CDR1 and CDR2 (germline): SGHDT, YYEEEE. The CDR3 spans 14 residues.

V and J are TRBV7-2 and TRBJ2-5; 8 positions match TRBD2. Trimming took 5 bases from V and 4 from J; bases not matched to a gene: 9. This CDR3 is 15 amino acids long. Germline V gene data show CDR1 as SGHTA and CDR2 as FQGNSA. Here the CDR3 DNA reads TGTGCCAGCAGCCAACCAGCGGGAGTAACAGAGACCCAGTACTTC. Its protein is CASSQPAGVTETQYF.

The J gene is TRBJ1-1, the V gene TRBV27; 11 positions match TRBD1. Germline V lookup: CDR1 MNHEY, CDR2 SMNVEV (reference sequence). The trim removed 3 bases at V and 4 bases at J, leaving 1 base unmatched. There are 14 residues in the CDR3. CDR3 amino acids: CASSFGTGGTEAFF. In DNA, the CDR3 is TGTGCCAGCAGTTTCGGGACAGGGGGCACTGAAGCTTTCTTT.

The rearrangement uses TRBV14 and TRBJ2-1; 11 bases match TRBD2. Germline loops: CDR1 SGHDN, CDR2 FVKESK. V lost 4 bases to trimming and J lost 6 bases; unmatched junction nucleotides: 8. CDR3 length: 16 residues. CDR3 amino acids: CASSLPLGTSGNEQFF. In nucleotides, the CDR3 is TGTGCCAGCAGCCTCCCCTTAGGGACTAGCGGCAATGAGCAGTTCTTC.

The rearrangement joins TRBV28 to TRBJ2-7; D gene ambiguous. Germline CDR1 and CDR2: MDHEN and SYDVKM. The CDR3 totals 12 residues. Deletions cut 6 bases from V and 0 bases from J, with 6 bases between. CDR3 in DNA: TGTGCCAGCAGAGAGTTCTCCTACGAGCAGTACTTC. Encoded protein: CASREFSYEQYF.

Details on this clone: At one end, the junction sequence differs from germline, possibly due to a read error. CDR3 bases: TGTGCTAGCAGCTTAGTGGGACAGGATGAGCAGTTCTTC. Amino acid sequence: CASSLVGQDEQFF. V and J are TRBV7-7 and TRBJ2-1; TRBD1 matches 8 bases. The germline gives CDR1 SSHAT, CDR2 FNYEAQ (reference sequence). The CDR3 has 13 residues.

CDR3 residues: CASSSTPTGPNEQYF. The CDR3, as DNA: TGTGCCAGCAGCTCAACCCCGACAGGGCCCAACGAGCAGTACTTC. This sequence joins TRBV11-3 and TRBJ2-7, with 7 nucleotides matching TRBD1. CDR1 is SGHNT and CDR2 is YENEEA in the germline V gene. V dropped 4 bases and J dropped 5; count of bases not matched to a gene: 11. The CDR3 contains 15 residues.

This clone has just one count. V gene TRBV5-1 combines with J gene TRBJ2-3; 7 bases are a match to TRBD1. There are 14 residues in the CDR3. Per germline, CDR1 SGHRS and CDR2 YFSETQ. V trimming: 2 bases; J trimming: 1 base; junction bases outside the gene matches: 1. Written as DNA, the CDR3 is TGCGCCAGCAGCTTTACAGGGGGCACAGATACGCAGTATTTT. Translating gives CASSFTGGTDTQYF.

V usage is TRBV7-2 and J usage is TRBJ1-2; tentatively, D is TRBD1 (6 bases). This CDR3 has 15 residues. Trimming removed 4 bases at V and 6 bases at J, with 18 bases between. Germline V gene data show CDR1 as SGHTA and CDR2 as FQGNSA. The CDR3 coding sequence is TGTGCCAGCAGCTCCGACCCACAGGGCGCAAATGGCTACACCTTC. Encoded protein: CASSSDPQGANGYTF. The variable domain in full, with the rest retrieved from reference TRBV7-2 and TRBJ1-2, is GAGVSQSPSNKVTEKGKDVELRCDPISGHTALYWYRQSLGQGLEFLIYFQGNSAPDKSGLPSDRFSAERTGGSVSTLTIQRTQQEDSAVYLCASSSDPQGANGYTFGSGTRLTVV.

The chain carries TRBV7-9 and TRBJ1-2, with unresolved D. V was cut by 5 bases and J by 8 bases, with 15 bases left in between. CDR1 is SEHNR and CDR2 is FQNEAQ in the germline V gene (reference sequence). The CDR3 totals 13 residues. CDR3 DNA sequence: TGTGCCAGCAGCCCGGGGTGGCCCGACGGCTACACCTTC. It codes for CASSPGWPDGYTF.

V is TRBV6-6 and J is TRBJ2-1; 9 bases fit TRBD2. The CDR3 contains 16 residues. Trimming cost V 2 bases and J 5 bases; bases outside gene matches: 7. The germline V gene encodes CDR1 MNHNY and CDR2 SVGAGI (reference sequence). CDR3 sequence (DNA): TGTGCCAGCAGTTACGGTGCGGGAGGGCCGGACAATGAGCAGTTCTTC. It is translated as CASSYGAGGPDNEQFF.

This sequence joins TRBV30 and TRBJ2-2, with TRBD2 as a possible D gene (6 bases). V was clipped by 4 bases and J by 0 bases, with 9 bases between them. The CDR3 runs 14 residues. Germline V gives CDR1 GTSNPN, CDR2 SVGIG (reference sequence). In DNA, the CDR3 is TGTGCCTGGAATGGCGGGACGAACACCGGGGAGCTGTTTTTT. Translated: CAWNGGTNTGELFF.

The gene calls are TRBV2 and TRBJ2-1; TRBD2 agrees at 13 bases. The trim removed 7 bases at V and 9 bases at J, leaving 3 bases unmatched. This CDR3 has 13 residues. Per the germline V gene, CDR1 is SNHLY and CDR2 is FYNNEI. CDR3 coding DNA: TGTGCCAGCACTCGACTAGCGGGAGGTGAGCAGTTCTTC. Translation gives CASTRLAGGEQFF.

This chain joins TRBV6-5 and TRBJ2-3; TRBD2 might be the D (5 bases). The germline V gene has CDR1 MNHEY and CDR2 SVGAGI. V was trimmed by 6 bases and J by 6 bases, leaving 13 bases between them. The length of the CDR3 is 13 residues. The CDR3 coding sequence is TGTGCCAGCAGACTGGACTCCATTGATACGCAGTATTTT. Amino acid sequence: CASRLDSIDTQYF.

The chain carries TRBV6-1 and TRBJ2-7; D remains unclear. The germline gives CDR1 MNHNS, CDR2 SASEGT. There are 12 residues in the CDR3. V was clipped by 10 bases and J by 0 bases, with 10 bases between them. This chain's CDR3 is CATTLDSYEQYF. The CDR3 DNA is TGTGCCACCACCCTAGACTCCTACGAGCAGTACTTC.

V gene TRBV2 combines with J gene TRBJ2-2; 7 bases map to TRBD1. CDR1 and CDR2 from the germline V gene are SNHLY and FYNNEI. The trim removed 3 bases at V and 2 bases at J, leaving 6 bases unmatched. This CDR3 is 16 amino acids long. The CDR3 spells CASSEINRGNTGELFF. CDR3 DNA: TGTGCCAGCAGTGAGATAAACAGGGGTAACACCGGGGAGCTGTTTTTT.

The chain links TRBV29-1 to TRBJ2-7; no clear D. The CDR3 loop spans 14 amino acids. From germline, CDR1 is SQVTM and CDR2 ANQGSEA. CDR3 coding DNA: TGCAGAAGTTGGGCGACACATCACCCCTACGAGCAGTACTTC. Translating gives CRSWATHHPYEQYF.

This clone was seen once. The rearrangement uses TRBV25-1 and TRBJ2-5, with a weak D call TRBD2 (6 bases). Trimming shortened V by 1 base and J by 5 bases, and 8 bases separated the two germline ends. CDR3 length: 13 amino acids. Per germline, CDR1 MGHDK and CDR2 SYGVNS. CDR3 protein: CASSEWRVETQYF. In DNA, the CDR3 is TGTGCCAGCAGTGAATGGAGGGTTGAGACCCAGTACTTC.

The chain couples TRBV11-3 to TRBJ2-1, with TRBD1 as a possible D gene (6 bases). Germline V CDR1 and CDR2: SGHNT, YENEEA. The CDR3 loop spans 14 amino acids. The germline V and J ends were trimmed by 5 bases and 7 bases, with 15 bases remaining between them. Written as DNA, the CDR3 is TGTGCCAGCAGCCCCGGGTCCACAGGGAATGAGCAGTTCTTC. Its protein is CASSPGSTGNEQFF.

The genes are TRBV5-8 and TRBJ2-1; D is perhaps TRBD2 (6 bases). In germline, CDR1 is SGHTS, CDR2 YDEGEE. The CDR3 loop spans 15 amino acids. Trimming left V 4 bases short and J 8 bases short, with 19 bases between. CDR3 DNA sequence: TGTGCCAGCAGCCCCGGGGCCATAGCTAGCGATGAGCAGTTCTTC. It is translated as CASSPGAIASDEQFF.